This T cell receptor (beta chain) was identified in a study of T cell changes during pregnancy in multiple sclerosis. Germline CDR1 is ENHRY and CDR2 is SYGVKD. The ends lost 7 bases at V and 0 bases at J; junction bases unmatched: 7. CDR3 length: 15 amino acids. Profiled with immunoSEQ multiplex PCR; TCRdb holds only in-frame clones, not every one. The data contain around 88,000 clones, roughly nine tenths of them singletons. The clonotype originates from a female donor in good health, enrolled as a control in a pregnancy study. The chain combines TRBV10-3 with TRBJ2-3; TRBD2 matches 7 bases. The sequenced sample was peripheral blood, obtained after pregnancy. The CDR3: CAINRSGTSTDTQYF. CDR3 sequence (DNA): TGTGCCATCAATAGGAGCGGGACTAGCACAGATACGCAGTATTTT.